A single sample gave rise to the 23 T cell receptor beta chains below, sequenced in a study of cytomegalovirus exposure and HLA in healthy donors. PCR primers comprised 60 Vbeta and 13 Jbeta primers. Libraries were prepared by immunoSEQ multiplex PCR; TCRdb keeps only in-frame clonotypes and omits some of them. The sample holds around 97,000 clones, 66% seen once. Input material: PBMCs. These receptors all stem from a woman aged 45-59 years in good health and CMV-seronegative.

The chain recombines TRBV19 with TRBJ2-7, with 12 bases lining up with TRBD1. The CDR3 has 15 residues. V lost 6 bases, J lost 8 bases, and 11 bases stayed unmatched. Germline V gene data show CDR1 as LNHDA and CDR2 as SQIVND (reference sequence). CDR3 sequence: CASSPRGGQGAKQYF. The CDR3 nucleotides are TGTGCCAGTAGCCCCAGGGGGGGACAGGGGGCTAAGCAGTACTTC.

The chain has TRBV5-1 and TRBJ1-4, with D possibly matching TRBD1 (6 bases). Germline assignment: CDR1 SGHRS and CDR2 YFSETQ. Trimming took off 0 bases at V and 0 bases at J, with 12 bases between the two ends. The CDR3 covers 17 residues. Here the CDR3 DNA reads TGCGCCAGCAGCTTGGCCCGCGACAGGACAACTAATGAAAAACTGTTTTTT. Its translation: CASSLARDRTTNEKLFF.

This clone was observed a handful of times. CDR3 loop: CASREGQIYGYTF. In DNA, the CDR3 is TGTGCCAGCAGAGAGGGACAGATTTATGGCTACACCTTC. This sequence joins TRBV2 and TRBJ1-2, with 7 bases that match TRBD1. CDR3 length: 13 amino acids. Trimming cost V 6 bases and J 5 bases; bases outside gene matches: 6. Germline V gene data show CDR1 as SNHLY and CDR2 as FYNNEI.

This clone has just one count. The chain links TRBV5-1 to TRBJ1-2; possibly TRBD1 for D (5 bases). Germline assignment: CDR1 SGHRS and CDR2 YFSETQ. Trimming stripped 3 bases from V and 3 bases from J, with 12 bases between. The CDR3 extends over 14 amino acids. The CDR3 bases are TGCGCCAGCAGCTACGGGGGGAGTGACTATGGCTACACCTTC. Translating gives CASSYGGSDYGYTF.

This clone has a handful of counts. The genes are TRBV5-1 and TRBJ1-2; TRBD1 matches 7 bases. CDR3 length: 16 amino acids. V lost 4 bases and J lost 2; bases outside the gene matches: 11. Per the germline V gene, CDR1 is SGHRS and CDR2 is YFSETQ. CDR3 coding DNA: TGCGCCAGCAGCATGGGGGATCTAGGGGGCAACTATGGCTACACCTTC. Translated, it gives CASSMGDLGGNYGYTF.

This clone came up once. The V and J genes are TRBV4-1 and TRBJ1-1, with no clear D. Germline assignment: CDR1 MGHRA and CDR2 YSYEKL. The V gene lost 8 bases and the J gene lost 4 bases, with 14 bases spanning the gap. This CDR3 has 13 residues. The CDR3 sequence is CASQSVRSTEAFF. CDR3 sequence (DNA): TGCGCCAGCCAGTCCGTGAGGAGCACTGAAGCTTTCTTT.

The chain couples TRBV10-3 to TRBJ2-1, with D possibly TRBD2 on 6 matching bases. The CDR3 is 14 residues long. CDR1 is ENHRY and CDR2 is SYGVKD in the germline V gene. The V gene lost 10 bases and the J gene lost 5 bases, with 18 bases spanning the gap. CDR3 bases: TGTGCCACAAAGATAGCGGCCGCCAACAATGAGCAGTTCTTC. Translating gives CATKIAAANNEQFF.

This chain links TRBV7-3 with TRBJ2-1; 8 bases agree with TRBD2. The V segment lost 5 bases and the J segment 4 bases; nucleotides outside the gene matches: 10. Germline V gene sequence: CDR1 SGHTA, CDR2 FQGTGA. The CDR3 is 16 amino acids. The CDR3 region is CASSPYPSGLYNEQFF. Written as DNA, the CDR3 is TGTGCCAGCAGCCCCTATCCTAGCGGGTTATACAATGAGCAGTTCTTC.

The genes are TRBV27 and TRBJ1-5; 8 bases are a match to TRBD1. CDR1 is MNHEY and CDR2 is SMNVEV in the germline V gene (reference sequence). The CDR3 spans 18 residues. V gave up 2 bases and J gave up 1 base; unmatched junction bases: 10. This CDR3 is CASSLDPTGEVSNQPQHF. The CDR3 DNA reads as TGTGCCAGCAGTTTAGATCCGACAGGGGAGGTAAGCAATCAGCCCCAGCATTTT.

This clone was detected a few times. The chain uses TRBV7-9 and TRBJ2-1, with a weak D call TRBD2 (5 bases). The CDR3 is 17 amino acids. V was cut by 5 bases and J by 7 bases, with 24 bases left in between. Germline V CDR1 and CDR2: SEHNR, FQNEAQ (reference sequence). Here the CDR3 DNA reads TGTGCCAGCAGCCCCCGAGGTGAGGGCCCCCCCGGGAATGAGCAGTTCTTC. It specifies CASSPRGEGPPGNEQFF. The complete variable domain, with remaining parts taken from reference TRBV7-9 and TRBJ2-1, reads DTGVSQNPRHKITKRGQNVTFRCDPISEHNRLYWYRQTLGQGPEFLTYFQNEAQLEKSRLLSDRFSAERPKGSFSTLEIQRTEQGDSAMYLCASSPRGEGPPGNEQFFGPGTRLTVL.

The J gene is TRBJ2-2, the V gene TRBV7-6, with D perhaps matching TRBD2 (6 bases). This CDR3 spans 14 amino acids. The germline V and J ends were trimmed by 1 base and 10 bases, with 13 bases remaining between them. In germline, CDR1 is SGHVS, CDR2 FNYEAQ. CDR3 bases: TGTGCCAGCAGCTTAGTAGGAGGGTCCACGGAGCTGTTTTTT. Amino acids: CASSLVGGSTELFF. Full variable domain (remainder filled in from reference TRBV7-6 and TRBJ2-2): GAGVSQSPRYKVTKRGQDVALRCDPISGHVSLYWYRQALGQGPEFLTYFNYEAQQDKSGLPNDRFSAERPEGSISTLTIQRTEQRDSAMYRCASSLVGGSTELFFGEGSRLTVL.

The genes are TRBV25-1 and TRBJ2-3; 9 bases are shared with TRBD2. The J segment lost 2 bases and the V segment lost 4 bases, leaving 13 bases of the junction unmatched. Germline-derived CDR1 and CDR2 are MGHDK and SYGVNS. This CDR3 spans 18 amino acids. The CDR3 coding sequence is TGTGCCAGCAGTGGAACCCCCGGGACTAGCCCGGACACAGATACGCAGTATTTT. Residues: CASSGTPGTSPDTDTQYF.

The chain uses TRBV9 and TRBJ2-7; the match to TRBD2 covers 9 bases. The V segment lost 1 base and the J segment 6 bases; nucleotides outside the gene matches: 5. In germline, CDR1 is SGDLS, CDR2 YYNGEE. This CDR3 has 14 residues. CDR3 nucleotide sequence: TGTGCCAGCAGCGTATCCAGCGGGAGGCGCGAGCAGTACTTC. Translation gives CASSVSSGRREQYF.

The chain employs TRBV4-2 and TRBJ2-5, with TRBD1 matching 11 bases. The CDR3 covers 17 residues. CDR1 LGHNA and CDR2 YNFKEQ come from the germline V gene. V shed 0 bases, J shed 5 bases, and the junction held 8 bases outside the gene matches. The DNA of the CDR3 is TGTGCCAGCAGCCAAGAAATCCCGGGACAGGGGGGTGAGACCCAGTACTTC. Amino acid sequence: CASSQEIPGQGGETQYF.

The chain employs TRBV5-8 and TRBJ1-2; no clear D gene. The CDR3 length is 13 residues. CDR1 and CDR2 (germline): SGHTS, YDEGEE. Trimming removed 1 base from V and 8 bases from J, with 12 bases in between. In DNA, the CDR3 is TGTGCCAGCAGCTTGTTTTGGGCAGAGGGCTACACCTTC. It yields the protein CASSLFWAEGYTF.

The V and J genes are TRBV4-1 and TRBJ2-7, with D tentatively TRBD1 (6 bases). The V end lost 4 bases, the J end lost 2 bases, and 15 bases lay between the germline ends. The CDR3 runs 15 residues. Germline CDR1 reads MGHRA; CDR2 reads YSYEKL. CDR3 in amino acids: CASSLIRDTAYEQYF. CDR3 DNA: TGCGCCAGCAGCCTAATTCGGGACACCGCCTACGAGCAGTACTTC.

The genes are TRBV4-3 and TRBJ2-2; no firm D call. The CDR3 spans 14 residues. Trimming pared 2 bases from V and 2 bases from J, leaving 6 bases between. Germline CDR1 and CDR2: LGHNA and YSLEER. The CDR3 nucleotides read TGCGCCAGCAGCCAACTTAAAAACACCGGGGAGCTGTTTTTT. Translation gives CASSQLKNTGELFF.

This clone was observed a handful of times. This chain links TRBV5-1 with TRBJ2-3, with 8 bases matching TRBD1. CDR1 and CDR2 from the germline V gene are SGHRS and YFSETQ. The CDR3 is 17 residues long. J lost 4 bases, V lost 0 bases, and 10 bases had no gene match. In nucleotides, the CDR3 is TGCGCCAGCAGCTTGGCCCGGGCAGGGGGCTTGTCAGATACGCAGTATTTT. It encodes CASSLARAGGLSDTQYF. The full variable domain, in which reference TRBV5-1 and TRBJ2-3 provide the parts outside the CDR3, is KAGVTQTPRYLIKTRGQQVTLSCSPISGHRSVSWYQQTPGQGLQFLFEYFSETQRNKGNFPGRFSGRQFSNSRSEMNVSTLELGDSALYLCASSLARAGGLSDTQYFGPGTRLTVL.

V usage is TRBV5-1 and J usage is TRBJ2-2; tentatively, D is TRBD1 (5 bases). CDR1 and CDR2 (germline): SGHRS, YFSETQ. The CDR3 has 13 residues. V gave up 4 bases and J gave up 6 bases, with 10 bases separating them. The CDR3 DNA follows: TGCGCCAGCAGCGTCCAGGGATCCGGGGAGCTGTTTTTT. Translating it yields CASSVQGSGELFF.

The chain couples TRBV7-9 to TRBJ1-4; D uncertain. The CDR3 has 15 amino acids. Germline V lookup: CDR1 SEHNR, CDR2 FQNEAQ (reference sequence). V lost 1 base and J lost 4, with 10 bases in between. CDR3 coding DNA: TGTGCCAGCAGCTTAGGATCCGGGGATAATGAAAAACTGTTTTTT. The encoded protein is CASSLGSGDNEKLFF.

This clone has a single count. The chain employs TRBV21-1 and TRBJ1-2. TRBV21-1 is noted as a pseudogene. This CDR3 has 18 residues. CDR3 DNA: TGTGCCAGCAGCCCTTCTTCCACTTCGGGGGAACCCAACTATGGCTACACCTTC. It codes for CASSPSSTSGEPNYGYTF.

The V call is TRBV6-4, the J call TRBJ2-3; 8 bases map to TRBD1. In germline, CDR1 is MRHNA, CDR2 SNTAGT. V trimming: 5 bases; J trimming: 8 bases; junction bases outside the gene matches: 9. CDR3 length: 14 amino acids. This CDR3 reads CASSTQDREATQYF. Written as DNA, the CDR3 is TGTGCCAGCAGTACACAGGACAGGGAAGCTACGCAGTATTTT.

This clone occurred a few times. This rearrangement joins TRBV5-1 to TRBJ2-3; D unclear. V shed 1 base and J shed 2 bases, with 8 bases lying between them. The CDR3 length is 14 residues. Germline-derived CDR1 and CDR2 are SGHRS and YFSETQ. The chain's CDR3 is CASSLSSFTDTQYF. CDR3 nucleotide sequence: TGCGCCAGCAGCTTGTCGAGTTTCACAGATACGCAGTATTTT.